The 3 T cell receptor beta chains in this list originate from one sample, sequenced in a study of T cell responses to AZD1222 COVID-19 vaccine. This table comes from immunoSEQ multiplex PCR, and its TCRdb copy is limited to in-frame clones, with some not included. The sample yields about 120,000 clones, approximately 90% seen once. The sequencing used peripheral blood, collected on day 0 of AZD1222 vaccination. These TCRs come from an adult in good health.

This clone appeared once. The J gene is TRBJ1-5, the V gene TRBV5-4, with TRBD1 matching over 7 bases. CDR1 is SGHNT, CDR2 YYREEE, per germline (reference sequence). V trimming: 2 bases; J trimming: 7 bases; junction bases outside the gene matches: 9. The CDR3 totals 15 residues. The DNA of the CDR3 is TGTGCCAGCAGCTTAAAGCCAGGGGGAGGACAGCCCCAGCATTTT. Residues: CASSLKPGGGQPQHF.

The V and J genes are TRBV9 and TRBJ1-1; tentatively, D is TRBD1 (5 bases). The CDR3 is made up of 15 amino acids. Trimming removed 0 bases from V and 1 base from J, with 10 bases in between. Germline values: CDR1 SGDLS, CDR2 YYNGEE. CDR3 sequence reads: CASSVGDGQNTEAFF. In DNA, the CDR3 is TGTGCCAGCAGCGTAGGGGACGGCCAGAACACTGAAGCTTTCTTT. The complete variable domain, with remaining parts taken from reference TRBV9 and TRBJ1-1, reads DSGVTQTPKHLITATGQRVTLRCSPRSGDLSVYWYQQSLDQGLQFLIQYYNGEERAKGNILERFSAQQFPDLHSELNLSSLELGDSALYFCASSVGDGQNTEAFFGQGTRLTVV.

Of note for this clone: Germline is not matched at one junction end, which may reflect a read error. The chain is built from TRBV30 and TRBJ1-2, with unresolved D. Per germline, CDR1 GTSNPN and CDR2 SVGIG (reference sequence). This CDR3 is 13 amino acids long. For the CDR3, the DNA is TGTGCCTCGAGTTGGTCGGGTGACTATGGCTACACCTTC. The encoded protein is CASSWSGDYGYTF.